This T cell receptor beta chain was sequenced during a study of naive and memory T cell subsets. Points from the study as a whole: In naive cells, over 90% of TCR sequences were seen only once.

The V end was cut by 8 bases, the J end by 6 bases, with 14 bases between. The CDR3 is 12 residues long. The germline gives CDR1 SNHLY, CDR2 FYNNEI. Two oligonucleotides, mixed equimolar, formed the beta constant-region primer covering TRBC1 and TRBC2. TCRdb re-analysed the UMI-ligation and nested PCR reads in MiXCR, keeping a single row per CDR3 protein. The sample shows 81,000 or so distinct CDR3 sequences, about 7% of them seen only once. To note about this clonotype: The target antigen is unknown.

The chain is built from TRBV2 and TRBJ2-7; weak D call: TRBD1 (5 bases). The sequence derives from a human donor in good health. The material sequenced was central memory CD4+ T cells from blood. The CDR3 loop is CASRMDKGEQYF. The CDR3 coding sequence is TGTGCCAGCCGAATGGACAAAGGCGAGCAGTACTTC.